This passage covers 17 T cell receptor beta chains from one sample sequenced in a study of cytomegalovirus exposure and HLA in healthy donors. Use of 60 Vbeta and 13 Jbeta primers characterized the PCR. Sequenced by immunoSEQ multiplex PCR; TCRdb stores in-frame clones only, minus some. This sample's clone table lists roughly 120,000 clones. Material: PBMCs. These receptors all stem from a man aged 18 to 29 in good health and CMV-seronegative.

The chain joins TRBV5-6 to TRBJ1-2, with TRBD1 matching over 7 bases. This CDR3 has 15 amino acids. V shed 0 bases and J 6 bases; nucleotides not matched to a gene: 8. Germline CDR1 reads SGHDT; CDR2 reads YYEEEE. CDR3: CASSLVARGSDGYTF. As DNA, the CDR3 is TGTGCCAGCAGCTTGGTTGCCAGGGGGTCGGATGGCTACACCTTC.

The gene calls are TRBV11-2 and TRBJ2-7; 8 nucleotides agree with TRBD1. The trim removed 5 bases at V and 1 base at J, leaving 4 bases unmatched. Germline lookup yields CDR1 SGHAT and CDR2 FQNNGV. The CDR3 covers 14 residues. The CDR3: CASSRQGQSYEQYF. The CDR3 region has the DNA TGTGCCAGCAGCCGACAGGGGCAATCCTACGAGCAGTACTTC. Full variable domain (remainder filled in from reference TRBV11-2 and TRBJ2-7): EAGVAQSPRYKIIEKRQSVAFWCNPISGHATLYWYQQILGQGPKLLIQFQNNGVVDDSQLPKDRFSAERLKGVDSTLKIQPAKLEDSAVYLCASSRQGQSYEQYFGPGTRLTVT.

CDR3 loop: CASSIRAGGQPQHF. CDR3 sequence (DNA): TGTGCCAGCAGCATCCGGGCTGGAGGTCAGCCCCAGCATTTT. The rearrangement links TRBV6-6 to TRBJ1-5; D is undetermined. Between the trimmed V and J ends, which lost 6 bases and 6 bases, there was a span of 15 bases. The CDR3 is 14 residues long. CDR1 and CDR2 from the germline V gene are MNHNY and SVGAGI (reference sequence).

The gene calls are TRBV5-1 and TRBJ2-1, with 10 positions matching TRBD2. The V gene's germline CDR1 is SGHRS and CDR2 YFSETQ. V shed 2 bases, J shed 8 bases, and the junction held 4 bases outside the gene matches. The CDR3 has 14 amino acids. Here the CDR3 DNA reads TGCGCCAGCAGCTTCCGTCTAGCGGGAGATGAGCAGTTCTTC. This codes for CASSFRLAGDEQFF.

The chain uses TRBV18 and TRBJ2-7, with 7 bases fitting TRBD2. The CDR3 totals 14 residues. Germline V gene lookup returns CDR1 KGHSH and CDR2 LQKENI. Trimming removed 3 bases from V and 7 bases from J; junction bases left unmatched: 9. The CDR3 nucleotides read TGTGCCAGCTCACCGTCCGGTAGAGCGGGAGAGCAGTACTTC. Its protein is CASSPSGRAGEQYF.

The chain employs TRBV4-1 and TRBJ2-7; a weak D match, TRBD2 (6 bases). The germline V gene has CDR1 MGHRA and CDR2 YSYEKL. V was clipped by 1 base and J by 5 bases, with 21 bases between them. The CDR3 is made up of 17 amino acids. CDR3 DNA sequence: TGCGCCAGCAGCCAAGGGGGAGGCCTGAATAAACGTAACGAGCAGTACTTC. Translated: CASSQGGGLNKRNEQYF.

The chain carries TRBV6-4 and TRBJ2-3, with no clear D. The V and J ends lost 2 bases and 4 bases respectively, with 10 bases between them. There are 14 residues in the CDR3. Germline CDR1 reads MRHNA; CDR2 reads SNTAGT. The CDR3 nucleotides are TGTGCCAGCAGTGACGGTCCCGAGGCAGATACGCAGTATTTT. Its translation: CASSDGPEADTQYF.

As for this clone: Other DNA variants within this sample encode the same CDR3. The chain has TRBV5-4 and TRBJ2-1; D is unresolved. Trimming took 4 bases from V and 6 from J, leaving 11 bases between them. This CDR3 region has 13 residues. Germline V CDR1 and CDR2: SGHNT, YYREEE (reference sequence). The CDR3 sequence: CASSLVASNEQFF. As DNA, the CDR3 is TGTGCCAGCAGCCTGGTCGCCAGCAATGAGCAGTTCTTC.

The chain couples TRBV25-1 to TRBJ2-7, with 8 bases fitting TRBD1. From germline, CDR1 is MGHDK and CDR2 SYGVNS. The CDR3 loop spans 12 amino acids. The V and J ends lost 6 bases and 6 bases, in that order; junction bases with no gene match: 4. CDR3 DNA: TGTGCCAGCAGCTGGACAGGGCTCGAGCAGTACTTC. Protein: CASSWTGLEQYF.

The genes are TRBV18 and TRBJ2-3, with TRBD2 matching over 12 bases. Trimming at V came to 3 bases and at J to 2 bases, leaving 12 bases not matched to a gene. Germline assignment: CDR1 KGHSH and CDR2 LQKENI. There are 19 residues in the CDR3. The CDR3 bases are TGTGCCAGCTCACCGGGGGTTGAGACTAGCGGGAGACCCACAGATACGCAGTATTTT. Translating it yields CASSPGVETSGRPTDTQYF.

CDR3 coding DNA: TGTGCCAGCAGTTTGACAGGTCCGGGGAAACAGCCCCAGCATTTT. Protein: CASSLTGPGKQPQHF. The V gene is TRBV6-5, the J gene TRBJ1-5, with D possibly being TRBD1 (6 bases). V was trimmed by 4 bases and J by 7 bases, leaving 17 bases between them. Germline V lookup: CDR1 MNHEY, CDR2 SVGAGI. The CDR3 is 15 amino acids.

This sequence joins TRBV27 and TRBJ2-2, with D perhaps matching TRBD1 (6 bases). The CDR3 consists of 15 residues. Germline lookup yields CDR1 MNHEY and CDR2 SMNVEV (reference sequence). Trimming cost V 3 bases and J 4 bases, with 12 bases left between them. The CDR3 DNA reads as TGTGCCAGCAGTTTTACAGGGCTGGGCACCGGGGAGCTGTTTTTT. This sequence encodes CASSFTGLGTGELFF.

V is TRBV6-5 and J is TRBJ1-2, with 7 positions matching TRBD1. With 6 bases clipped from V and 2 bases from J, the junction kept 3 bases outside the gene matches. This CDR3 has 13 residues. Germline values: CDR1 MNHEY, CDR2 SVGAGI. The CDR3 DNA reads as TGTGCCAGCAGACCGACAGGGAACTATGGCTACACCTTC. It encodes CASRPTGNYGYTF.

The chain uses TRBV11-3 and TRBJ2-6; TRBD1 might be the D (6 bases). Germline-derived CDR1 and CDR2 are SGHNT and YENEEA. The ends were cut back, 1 base at V and 0 bases at J, with 16 bases in the middle. The CDR3 has 19 amino acids. The CDR3 region is CASSLAPTGWISGANVLTF. CDR3 nucleotides: TGTGCCAGCAGCTTAGCCCCGACAGGTTGGATCTCTGGGGCCAACGTCCTGACTTTC.

CDR3 loop: CASSWRGEQYF. As DNA, the CDR3 is TGTGCCAGCAGTTGGCGGGGGGAGCAGTACTTC. The chain is built from TRBV28 and TRBJ2-7; 7 bases line up with TRBD2. Looked up from germline, CDR1 is MDHEN and CDR2 is SYDVKM. V lost 4 bases to trimming and J lost 7 bases; unmatched junction nucleotides: 1. This CDR3 region has 11 residues.

The V call is TRBV5-6, the J call TRBJ2-3; a possible D gene is TRBD1 (6 bases). The CDR3 length is 17 residues. V was shortened by 3 bases and J by 5 bases, with 22 bases between the two germline ends. Germline values: CDR1 SGHDT, CDR2 YYEEEE. The CDR3 is CASSWWIQGKGIDTQYF. Written as DNA, the CDR3 is TGTGCCAGCAGCTGGTGGATCCAGGGGAAGGGTATAGATACGCAGTATTTT. The complete variable domain, with remaining parts taken from reference TRBV5-6 and TRBJ2-3, reads DAGVTQSPTHLIKTRGQQVTLRCSPKSGHDTVSWYQQALGQGPQFIFQYYEEEERQRGNFPDRFSGHQFPNYSSELNVNALLLGDSALYLCASSWWIQGKGIDTQYFGPGTRLTVL.

As to this clone: Other DNA sequences in this specimen translate into the identical CDR3. The genes are TRBV7-2 and TRBJ1-1; D remains ambiguous. CDR1 is SGHTA, CDR2 FQGNSA, per germline. CDR3 length equals 14 residues. Trimming shortened V by 1 base and J by 1 base, and 7 bases separated the two germline ends. CDR3 coding DNA: TGTGCCAGCAGCTTAGTCGGCGGGAACACTGAAGCTTTCTTT. It codes for CASSLVGGNTEAFF.